This TCR beta chain was identified during a study of blood T cell repertoires in COVID-19. In the study overall: Sample material is recorded as cDNA or gDNA derived from T cells, B-cell-depleted T cells, or PBMCs.

Sequencing used immunoSEQ multiplex PCR; TCRdb keeps in-frame clones, though not all of them. The sample carries 500,000 to 600,000 clones, roughly 89% recorded once. Germline CDR1 SNHLY, CDR2 FYNNEI. V shed 6 bases and J 6 bases; nucleotides not matched to a gene: 17. This CDR3 spans 17 amino acids. The genes are TRBV2 and TRBJ1-5, with TRBD1 matching over 7 bases. The sample taken for sequencing was peripheral blood. The receptor was derived from a woman in her forties or fifties with COVID-19, enrolled during active disease. The CDR3 loop is CASRATGQGGTSQPQHF. The DNA for the CDR3 is TGTGCCAGCAGGGCAACAGGGCAGGGGGGAACGAGTCAGCCCCAGCATTTT.